This TCR beta chain was captured by sequencing in a study of blood T cell repertoires in COVID-19 (TCRdb year 2020). For the wider study: Samples covering the acute and convalescent phases of COVID-19 were provided by collaborators in the United States, Italy and Spain. The material from the prospective study consisted of cDNA or gDNA derived from T cells, B-cell-depleted T cells, or PBMCs. The dataset comprised deeply sampled blood TCRbeta repertoires from subjects exposed to, actively infected with, or recovered from COVID-19. The repertoires were made available in a free public database intended to serve as a resource for research on the immune response to SARS-CoV-2. Samples came from the ongoing ImmuneRACE study (first 160 participants) plus 1,254 subjects from 6 global collaborators. A de-identified subject ID, COVID-19 status, age in years and sex were almost always included in the sample metadata. HLA class I and class II types, where available, came from metadata supplied by the sample provider rather than from assay-based typing.

In regard to this clone: No antigen is known for it. Base qualities are not at hand, and no much larger clone is one base apart.

What the research found in general, with its limitations: The amount of clinical and demographic metadata varied by source and participant and was provided uncurated.

From cysteine to phenylalanine, the CDR3 is 12 amino acids long. This entry keeps only the CDR3 DNA: 36 bases, framed from base 1. Sequences LNHDA (CDR1) and SQIVND (CDR2) are obtained from the germline V gene (reference sequence). Trimming costs V 5 bases and J 1 base, and their ends lie 5 bases apart. Whole blood was collected in K2EDTA tubes by collaborating institutions according to the institutions' own protocols. For TCRbeta analysis, collaborators shipped samples in one of three forms: frozen whole blood, isolated PBMCs, or DNA extracted from either of those sample types. TCRbeta CDR3 regions were amplified from genomic DNA by means of the immunoSEQ Assay, a bias-controlled multiplex PCR. Per the authors' processing: The number of nucleated cells in each sample was estimated from the amplification of reference gene primers within the assay. Sequence reads were collapsed and filtered to measure the absolute abundance of every unique TCRbeta CDR3 rearrangement. For each sample, productive Simpson clonality was calculated as the square root of Simpson's diversity index across productive rearrangements. This immuneACCESS table, as held by TCRdb, lists in-frame sequences with V and J called but not all clones. Of the missing ones, under half trace to an unresolved V gene in checked studies; the others have no known cause. The V and J calls and clone size come from that table; D and trimming were worked out from the DNA. Here the sample has under 250,000 clones; roughly 85% occur a single time. Jointly, the top ten make up 3.6% of the sample.

The V and J segments used are TRBV19 and TRBJ1-2, with the D gene uncertain. The sample was peripheral blood. This TCR was recovered from a woman older than 75 with acute or convalescent COVID-19. The base sequence is TGTGCCAGTAGTGTCTATAACTATGGCTACACCTTC. Translated, this is CASSVYNYGYTF.